Following are 2 T cell receptor beta chains from one sample sequenced in a study of cytomegalovirus exposure and HLA in healthy donors. Use of 60 Vbeta and 13 Jbeta primers characterized the PCR. Using immunoSEQ multiplex PCR, the repertoire was profiled, and TCRdb retains in-frame clones only, with some absent. The table shows some 110,000 clones, with around 80% occurring only once. The specimen sequenced was PBMCs. Receptor source: a young woman in good health and CMV-seropositive.

The chain joins TRBV7-2 to TRBJ1-5; weak D call: TRBD1 (6 bases). V shed 11 bases and J shed 1 base, with 12 bases lying between them. This CDR3 contains 13 residues. Germline V gives CDR1 SGHTA, CDR2 FQGNSA. CDR3 region: CASGGASNQPQHF. The CDR3 DNA follows: TGTGCCTCCGGGGGGGCCAGCAATCAGCCCCAGCATTTT.

The genes are TRBV18 and TRBJ1-2; tentatively, D is TRBD1 (5 bases). The germline CDR1 and CDR2 sequences are KGHSH and LQKENI. This CDR3 contains 15 residues. Trimming took 2 bases from V and 0 from J, leaving 10 bases between them. The CDR3 bases are TGTGCCAGCTCACCAGGACACCCATCTAACTATGGCTACACCTTC. It encodes CASSPGHPSNYGYTF.